The clone carrying this TCR beta chain was found a few times. Its antigen is unknown. J was trimmed by 3 bases and V by 5 bases; bases with no gene match: 14. CDR1 is SGHAT, CDR2 FQNNGV, per germline. The CDR3 is 18 amino acids. Thyroid ultrasound, orbital computed tomography, TRAb, serum thyroxine and clinical symptoms formed the basis of diagnosis. The sample is drawn from a study of Graves' ophthalmopathy and Graves' hyperthyroidism. Study outcomes and limitations: Researchers report that a 13-signature model separated ophthalmopathy from stable hyperthyroidism, posting about 90% sensitivity and roughly 81% specificity. Blood repertoires reportedly contained most expanded thyroid clonotypes above 0.001 frequency.

RNA transcripts served as template for amplifying TCR beta CDR3 sequences. An opening RT-PCR round employed HTBI primers and preceded a second-round multiplex PCR. TCRdb redid the calling of the multiplex PCR reads with MiXCR, one entry per CDR3 protein. In the table there are 200,000 to 250,000 distinct CDR3 sequences, around 42% of which are singletons. This chain links TRBV11-2 with TRBJ2-5, with 11 bases fitting TRBD2. This TCR derives from an adult man with Graves' ophthalmopathy. The sequencing sample was made of peripheral blood. CDR3 in amino acids: CASSPRLAGGRGKETQYF. The CDR3 region has the DNA TGTGCCAGCAGCCCACGCCTAGCGGGGGGCCGAGGAAAAGAGACCCAGTACTTC.